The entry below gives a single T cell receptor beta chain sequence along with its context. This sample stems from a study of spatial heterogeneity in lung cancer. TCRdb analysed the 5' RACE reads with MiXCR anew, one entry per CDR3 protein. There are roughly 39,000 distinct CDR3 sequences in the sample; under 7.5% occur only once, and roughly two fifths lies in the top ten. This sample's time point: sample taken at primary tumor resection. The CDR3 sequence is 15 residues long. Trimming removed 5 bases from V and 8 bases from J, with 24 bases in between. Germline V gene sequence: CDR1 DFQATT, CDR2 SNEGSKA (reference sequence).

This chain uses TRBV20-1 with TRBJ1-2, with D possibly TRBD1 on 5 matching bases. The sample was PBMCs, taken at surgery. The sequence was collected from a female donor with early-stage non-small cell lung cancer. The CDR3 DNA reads TGCAGTGCTCGCAGAAATTCAGGGCTTCCTTGGGGCTACACCTTC. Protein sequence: CSARRNSGLPWGYTF.